The 12 T cell receptor beta chains given below trace back to one sample, sequenced in a study of regulatory T cells in long-lasting Graves disease. The time point denotes: newly diagnosed GD, antithyroid drugs for less than 3 months. RNA from PBMCs was the source of the TCR library. Libraries of TCR beta came from iRepertoire HTBI primers plus Arm-PCR of CDR3 regions. TCRdb itself ran the multiplex PCR reads through MiXCR, one entry per CDR3 protein. Here the sample spans hundreds of thousands of distinct CDR3 sequences, 15% to 20% being singletons. The same sample was also used in a study of T cells in Graves' hyperthyroidism and ophthalmopathy.

Sequencing was performed on peripheral blood mononuclear cells (PBMCs), taken at new diagnosis, from a patient treated with antithyroid drugs. These receptors all come from a woman between 25 and 40 years old with Graves disease.

This clonotype was found many times. The chain uses TRBV10-1 and TRBJ1-1; D call uncertain. Germline V gives CDR1 WNHNN, CDR2 SYGVQD (reference sequence). Trimming left V 6 bases short and J 5 bases short, with 13 bases between. The CDR3 runs 13 residues. CDR3 bases: TGCGCCAGCAGCTCTGAGGGAAGTACTGAAGCTTTCTTT. Translation gives CASSSEGSTEAFF.

This clonotype was seen ten or more times. The chain combines TRBV30 with TRBJ2-1; D gene ambiguous. Germline CDR1 and CDR2: GTSNPN and SVGIG (reference sequence). With 0 bases removed from V and 6 bases from J, the gap between germline ends came to 6 bases. This CDR3 is 12 amino acids long. DNA of the CDR3: TGTGCCTGGAGTGTAGGTCCCAATGAGCAGTTCTTC. Translated, it gives CAWSVGPNEQFF.

This chain uses TRBV11-2 with TRBJ2-3, with 8 nucleotides matching TRBD2. Germline V CDR1 and CDR2: SGHAT, FQNNGV. The V gene end was trimmed by 1 base and the J gene end by 7 bases; junction bases not matched to a gene: 7. CDR3 size: 15 residues. The CDR3 loop reads CASSLAGGDWNTQYF. For the CDR3, the DNA is TGTGCCAGCAGCTTAGCGGGAGGGGATTGGAATACGCAGTATTTT.

Ten or more counts support this clonotype. The CDR3 loop reads CASSLVDGWDTQYF. The CDR3 coding sequence is TGTGCCAGCAGCTTAGTCGATGGGTGGGATACGCAGTATTTT. V usage is TRBV7-2 and J usage is TRBJ2-3; D is undetermined. Trimming shortened V by 1 base and J by 6 bases, and 11 bases separated the two germline ends. CDR3 length: 14 residues. The germline gives CDR1 SGHTA, CDR2 FQGNSA.

This clonotype was picked up a small number of times. A read error is possible here, since a much larger clone lies one base away. This chain connects TRBV6-1 to TRBJ2-3; TRBD1 is a possible D gene (5 bases). Per germline, CDR1 MNHNS and CDR2 SASEGT. The CDR3 sequence is 14 residues long. CDR3 nucleotide sequence: TGTGCCAGCAGCCAAGCCCGGAGCACAGGTACGCAGTATTTT. It translates to CASSQARSTGTQYF.

This clonotype was observed at least ten times. J is TRBJ1-5 and V is TRBV7-2, with D hard to call. The CDR3 length is 13 residues. With 1 base removed from V and 7 bases from J, the gap between germline ends came to 8 bases. Per germline, CDR1 SGHTA and CDR2 FQGNSA. The CDR3 spells CASSLGPGQPQHF. The DNA of the CDR3 is TGTGCCAGCAGCTTAGGCCCGGGCCAGCCCCAGCATTTT.

The chain combines TRBV6-2 or TRBV6-3 with TRBJ2-3; tentative D call: TRBD1 (6 bases). Trimming left V 5 bases short and J 12 bases short, with 21 bases between. The CDR3 spans 14 residues. Germline V gives CDR1 MNHEY, CDR2 SVGEGT. The CDR3, as DNA: TGTGCCAGCAGTGGGGCAGGGGTTGGAGGCGATCAGTATTTT. Translation: CASSGAGVGGDQYF.

This clonotype came up many times. The V call is TRBV2, the J call TRBJ2-5; TRBD1 is a possible D gene (5 bases). With 2 bases removed from V and 4 bases from J, the gap between germline ends came to 8 bases. The CDR3 loop spans 13 amino acids. Looked up from germline, CDR1 is SNHLY and CDR2 is FYNNEI. The CDR3 nucleotides are TGTGCCAGCAGTGAACAGGGTGGAGAGACCCAGTACTTC. Translating it yields CASSEQGGETQYF. The variable domain in full, with the rest retrieved from reference TRBV2 and TRBJ2-5, is EPEVTQTPSHQVTQMGQEVILRCVPISNHLYFYWYRQILGQKVEFLVSFYNNEISEKSEIFDDQFSVERPDGSNFTLKIRSTKLEDSAMYFCASSEQGGETQYFGPGTRLLVL.

This clonotype was detected ten times or more. This sequence joins TRBV20-1 and TRBJ1-2; D gene unclear. Trimming removed 5 bases from V and 4 bases from J, with 11 bases in between. This CDR3 has 12 residues. The germline gives CDR1 DFQATT, CDR2 SNEGSKA (reference sequence). This CDR3 reads CSAAVRGYGYTF. CDR3 sequence (DNA): TGCAGTGCTGCGGTTCGCGGCTATGGCTACACCTTC.

This clonotype was seen only a few times. J is TRBJ1-1 and V is TRBV14, with a tentative D call TRBD1 (5 bases). V lost 3 bases and J 4 bases, leaving 12 bases between the germline ends. The CDR3 covers 14 residues. Germline-derived CDR1 and CDR2 are SGHDN and FVKESK. CDR3 DNA: TGTGCCAGCAGCCAGGGCTCGGGGGGCACTGAAGCTTTCTTT. Its translation: CASSQGSGGTEAFF.

The chain recombines TRBV6-4 with TRBJ2-1, with 10 positions matching TRBD2. Germline lookup yields CDR1 MRHNA and CDR2 SNTAGT. V lost 4 bases to trimming and J lost 6 bases; unmatched junction nucleotides: 3. CDR3 length: 14 residues. This CDR3 reads CASSVTSGTNEQFF. CDR3 bases: TGTGCCAGCAGTGTCACTAGCGGGACCAATGAGCAGTTCTTC.

Ten or more counts support this clonotype. The V and J genes are TRBV7-3 and TRBJ2-3, with D hard to call. The germline V gene has CDR1 SGHTA and CDR2 FQGTGA. The V gene lost 4 bases and the J gene lost 5 bases, with 7 bases spanning the gap. The CDR3 is 12 amino acids. The CDR3 nucleotides read TGTGCCAGCAGCTCAGGTGGAGATACGCAGTATTTT. Its protein is CASSSGGDTQYF.